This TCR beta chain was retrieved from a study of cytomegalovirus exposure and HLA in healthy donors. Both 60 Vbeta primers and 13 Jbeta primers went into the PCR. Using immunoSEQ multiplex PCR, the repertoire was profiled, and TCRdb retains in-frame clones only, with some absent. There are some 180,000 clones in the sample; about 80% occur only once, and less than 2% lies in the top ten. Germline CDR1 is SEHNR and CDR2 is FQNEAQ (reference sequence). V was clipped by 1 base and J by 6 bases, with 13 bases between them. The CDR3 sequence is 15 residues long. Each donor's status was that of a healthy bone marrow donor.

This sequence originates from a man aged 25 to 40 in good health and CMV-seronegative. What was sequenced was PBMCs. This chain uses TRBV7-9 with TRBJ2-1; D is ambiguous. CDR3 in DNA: TGTGCCAGCAGCTTAGGCGGTTCACGACCCAATGAGCAGTTCTTC. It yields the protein CASSLGGSRPNEQFF.